The entry that follows covers one T cell receptor (beta chain) sequence. Germline V gene data show CDR1 as SGDLS and CDR2 as YYNGEE. V lost 4 bases to trimming and J lost 4 bases, with 17 bases between them. The CDR3 spans 15 residues. The sample originates from a study of blood T cell repertoires in COVID-19. Background on the study: There were acute and convalescent COVID-19 samples, and they came from the United States, Italy and Spain. PBMCs, B-cell-depleted T cells, or T cells were the source of the cDNA or gDNA that made up the material.

Authors' analysis steps: Estimated nucleated cell counts came from reference gene primer amplification. Using immunoSEQ multiplex PCR, the repertoire was profiled, and TCRdb retains in-frame clones only, with some absent. The DNA gave D and trimming, while V, J and clone size come from that table. The data contain 95,000 to 150,000 clones, around four fifths of them singletons. The chain links TRBV9 to TRBJ1-2, with TRBD1 as a possible D gene (5 bases). The receptor was derived from a man aged 55 to 70 with acute or convalescent COVID-19. The specimen was peripheral blood. In DNA, the CDR3 is TGTGCCAGCAGCCCCCCGGGGGAGAGGAGCTATGGCTACACCTTC. Protein: CASSPPGERSYGYTF.